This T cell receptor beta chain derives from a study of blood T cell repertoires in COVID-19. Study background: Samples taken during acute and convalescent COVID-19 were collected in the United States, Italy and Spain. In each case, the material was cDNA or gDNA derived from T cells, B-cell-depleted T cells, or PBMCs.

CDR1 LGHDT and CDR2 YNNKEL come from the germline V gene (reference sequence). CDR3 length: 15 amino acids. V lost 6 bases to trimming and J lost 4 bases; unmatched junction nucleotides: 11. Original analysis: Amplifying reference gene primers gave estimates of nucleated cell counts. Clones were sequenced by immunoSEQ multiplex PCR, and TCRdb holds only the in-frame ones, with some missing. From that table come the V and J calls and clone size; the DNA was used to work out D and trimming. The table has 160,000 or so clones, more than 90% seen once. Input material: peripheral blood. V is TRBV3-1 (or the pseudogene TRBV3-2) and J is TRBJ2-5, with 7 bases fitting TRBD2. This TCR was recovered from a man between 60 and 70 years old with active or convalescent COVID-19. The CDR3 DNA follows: TGTGCCAGCAGACCAGTTTATGGCGGGGGAGAGACCCAGTACTTC. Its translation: CASRPVYGGGETQYF.